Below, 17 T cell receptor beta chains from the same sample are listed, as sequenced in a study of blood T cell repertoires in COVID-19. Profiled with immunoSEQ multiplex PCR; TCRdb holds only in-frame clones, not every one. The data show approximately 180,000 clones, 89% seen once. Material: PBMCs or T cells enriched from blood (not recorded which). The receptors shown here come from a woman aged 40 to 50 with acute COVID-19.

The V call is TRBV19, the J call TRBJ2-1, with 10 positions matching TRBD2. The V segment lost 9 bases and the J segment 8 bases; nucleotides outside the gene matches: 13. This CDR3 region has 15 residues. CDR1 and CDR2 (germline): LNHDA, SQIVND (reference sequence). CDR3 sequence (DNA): TGTGCCAGCCCTCGGGAGCGGGAGGGCCTGGATGAGCAGTTCTTC. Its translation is CASPREREGLDEQFF.

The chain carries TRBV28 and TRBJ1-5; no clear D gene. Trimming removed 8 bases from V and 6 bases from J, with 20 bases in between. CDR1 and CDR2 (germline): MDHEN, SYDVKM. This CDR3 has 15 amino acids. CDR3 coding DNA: TGTGCCAGCTACGACGTGGGGAGGTGGGGTCAGCCCCAGCATTTT. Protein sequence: CASYDVGRWGQPQHF.

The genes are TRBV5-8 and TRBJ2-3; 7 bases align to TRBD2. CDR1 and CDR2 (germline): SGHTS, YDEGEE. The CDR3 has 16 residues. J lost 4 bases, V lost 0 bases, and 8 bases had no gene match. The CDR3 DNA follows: TGTGCCAGCAGCTTGGGGTCAAGGGACTACTCAGATACGCAGTATTTT. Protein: CASSLGSRDYSDTQYF. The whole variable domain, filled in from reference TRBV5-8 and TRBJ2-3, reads EAGVTQSPTHLIKTRGQQATLRCSPISGHTSVYWYQQALGLGLQFLLWYDEGEERNRGNFPPRFSGRQFPNYSSELNVNALELEDSALYLCASSLGSRDYSDTQYFGPGTRLTVL.

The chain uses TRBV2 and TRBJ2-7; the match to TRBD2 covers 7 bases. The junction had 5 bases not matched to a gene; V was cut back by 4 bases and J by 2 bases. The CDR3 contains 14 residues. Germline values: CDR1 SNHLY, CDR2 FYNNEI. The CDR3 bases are TGTGCCAGCAGTGTGGGGCGGGGGACCTACGAGCAGTACTTC. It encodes CASSVGRGTYEQYF.

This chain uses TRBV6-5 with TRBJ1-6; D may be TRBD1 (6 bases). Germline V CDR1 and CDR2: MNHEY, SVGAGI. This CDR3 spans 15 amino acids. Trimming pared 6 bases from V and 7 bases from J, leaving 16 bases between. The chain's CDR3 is CASRRYREGNSPLHF. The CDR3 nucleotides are TGTGCCAGCAGACGCTACAGGGAAGGGAATTCACCCCTCCACTTT.

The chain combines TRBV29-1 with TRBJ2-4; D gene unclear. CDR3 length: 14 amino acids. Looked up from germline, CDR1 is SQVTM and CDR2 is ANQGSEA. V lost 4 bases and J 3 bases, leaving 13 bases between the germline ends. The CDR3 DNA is TGCAGCGTTGCCGGCGGCTCCGGCAAAAACATTCAGTACTTC. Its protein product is CSVAGGSGKNIQYF.

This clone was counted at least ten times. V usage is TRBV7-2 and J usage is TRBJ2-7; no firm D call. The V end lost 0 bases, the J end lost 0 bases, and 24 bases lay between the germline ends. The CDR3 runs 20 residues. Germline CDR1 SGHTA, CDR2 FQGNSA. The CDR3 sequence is CASSLAYQNPRPLLSYEQYF. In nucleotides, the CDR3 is TGTGCCAGCAGCTTAGCCTATCAAAACCCCCGTCCTCTTCTCTCCTACGAGCAGTACTTC.

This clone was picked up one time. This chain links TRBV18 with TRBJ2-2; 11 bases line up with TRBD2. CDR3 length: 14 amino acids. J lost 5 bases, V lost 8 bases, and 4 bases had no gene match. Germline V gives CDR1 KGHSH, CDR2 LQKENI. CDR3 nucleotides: TGTGCCAGCAAACTAGCGGGAGCTACCGGGGAGCTGTTTTTT. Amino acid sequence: CASKLAGATGELFF.

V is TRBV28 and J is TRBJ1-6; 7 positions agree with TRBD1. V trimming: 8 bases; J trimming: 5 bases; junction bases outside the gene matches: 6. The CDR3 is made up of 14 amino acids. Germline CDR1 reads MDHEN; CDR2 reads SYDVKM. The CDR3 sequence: CASGGGTDNSPLHF. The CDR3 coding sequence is TGTGCCAGCGGGGGCGGGACAGATAATTCACCCCTCCACTTT.

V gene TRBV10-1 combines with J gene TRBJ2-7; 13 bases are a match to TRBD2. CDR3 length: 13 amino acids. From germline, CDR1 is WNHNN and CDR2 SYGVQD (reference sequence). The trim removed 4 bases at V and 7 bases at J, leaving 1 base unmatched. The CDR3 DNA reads TGCGCCAGCAGTGGGACTAGCGGGAGTGAGCAGTACTTC. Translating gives CASSGTSGSEQYF.

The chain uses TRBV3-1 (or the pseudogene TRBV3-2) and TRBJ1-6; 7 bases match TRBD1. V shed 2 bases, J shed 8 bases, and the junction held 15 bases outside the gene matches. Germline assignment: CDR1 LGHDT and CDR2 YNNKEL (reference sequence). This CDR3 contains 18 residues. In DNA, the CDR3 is TGTGCCAGCAGCCAATATAGCCCGGGACAGACACAATATTCACCCCTCCACTTT. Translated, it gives CASSQYSPGQTQYSPLHF.

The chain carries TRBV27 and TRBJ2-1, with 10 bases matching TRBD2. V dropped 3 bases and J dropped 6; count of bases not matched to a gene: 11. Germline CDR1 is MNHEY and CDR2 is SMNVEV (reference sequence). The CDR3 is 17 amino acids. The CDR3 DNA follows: TGTGCCAGCAGTTTCCACCGGGGGAGCGGGAGGGCCAATGAGCAGTTCTTC. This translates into CASSFHRGSGRANEQFF.

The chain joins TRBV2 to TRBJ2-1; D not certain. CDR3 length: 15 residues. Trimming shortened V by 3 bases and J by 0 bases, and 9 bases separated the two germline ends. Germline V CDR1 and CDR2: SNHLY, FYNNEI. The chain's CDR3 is CASSDGRSSYNEQFF. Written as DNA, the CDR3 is TGTGCCAGCAGTGACGGTAGGAGCTCCTACAATGAGCAGTTCTTC. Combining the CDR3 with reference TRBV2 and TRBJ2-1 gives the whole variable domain EPEVTQTPSHQVTQMGQEVILRCVPISNHLYFYWYRQILGQKVEFLVSFYNNEISEKSEIFDDQFSVERPDGSNFTLKIRSTKLEDSAMYFCASSDGRSSYNEQFFGPGTRLTVL.

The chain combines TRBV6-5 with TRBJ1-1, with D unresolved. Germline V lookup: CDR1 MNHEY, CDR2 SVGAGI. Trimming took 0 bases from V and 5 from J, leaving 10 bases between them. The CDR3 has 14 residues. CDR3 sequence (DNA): TGTGCCAGCAGTTACTCGGGCAGTCGGACTGAAGCTTTCTTT. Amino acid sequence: CASSYSGSRTEAFF.

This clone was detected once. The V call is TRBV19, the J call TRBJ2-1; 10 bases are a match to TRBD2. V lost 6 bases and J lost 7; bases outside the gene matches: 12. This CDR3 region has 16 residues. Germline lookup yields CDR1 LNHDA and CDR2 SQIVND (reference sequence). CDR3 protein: CASRVLAGSQGNEQFF. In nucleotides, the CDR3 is TGTGCCAGTAGGGTACTAGCGGGATCCCAGGGGAATGAGCAGTTCTTC.

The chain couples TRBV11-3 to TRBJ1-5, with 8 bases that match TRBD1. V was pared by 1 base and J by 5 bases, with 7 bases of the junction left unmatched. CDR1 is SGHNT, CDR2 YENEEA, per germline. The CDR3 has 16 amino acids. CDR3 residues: CASSLVVDRDDQPQHF. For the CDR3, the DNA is TGTGCCAGCAGCTTAGTCGTGGACAGGGACGATCAGCCCCAGCATTTT.

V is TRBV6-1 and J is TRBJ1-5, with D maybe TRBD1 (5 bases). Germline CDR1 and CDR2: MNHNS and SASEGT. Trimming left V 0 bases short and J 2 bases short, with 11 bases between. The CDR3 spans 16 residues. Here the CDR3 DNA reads TGTGCCAGCAGTGAAGCAGGAGGGGTGGGCAATCAGCCCCAGCATTTT. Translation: CASSEAGGVGNQPQHF.